Each of the 31 T cell receptor beta chains below was sequenced from the same sample in a study of T cell responses to AZD1222 COVID-19 vaccine (dated by TCRdb to the early 2020s). The time point label for this specimen denotes: baseline before first vaccination. Library preparation used the immunoSEQ multiplex PCR assay. TCRdb retrieved this table from immuneACCESS and kept in-frame rearrangements only. Not all clones are present; in checked studies, unresolved V genes account for under half, and no reason is known for the remainder. The sample records 40,000 to 45,000 clones, over 60% of which are singletons. 3% to 4% of the sample lies in the top ten. The specimen was peripheral blood, collected on day 0 of AZD1222 vaccination. The receptors here all came from an adult in good health.

V usage is TRBV6-5 and J usage is TRBJ1-2; tentatively, D is TRBD1 (6 bases). Trimming stripped 3 bases from V and 4 bases from J, with 12 bases between. Germline V CDR1 and CDR2: MNHEY, SVGAGI. The CDR3 runs to 14 residues. CDR3 region: CASSYAGTPYGYTF. The CDR3 region has the DNA TGTGCCAGCAGTTATGCCGGGACACCCTATGGCTACACCTTC.

This clone was seen once. The chain links TRBV23-1 to TRBJ2-2; D call uncertain. TRBV23-1 is marked as an open reading frame, function uncertain. The CDR3 spans 14 residues. V was shortened by 1 base and J by 4 bases, with 7 bases between the two germline ends. The CDR3 is CASSQCASTGELFF. The CDR3 nucleotides are TGCGCCAGCAGTCAATGTGCGAGCACCGGGGAGCTGTTTTTT.

V usage is TRBV18 and J usage is TRBJ2-3, with D uncertain. Deletions cut 2 bases from V and 1 base from J, with 4 bases between. Germline V gene lookup returns CDR1 KGHSH and CDR2 LQKENI. This CDR3 comprises 13 residues. CDR3 in amino acids: CASSPSGTDTQYF. CDR3 DNA: TGTGCCAGCTCACCATCGGGCACAGATACGCAGTATTTT. The full variable domain, its missing parts supplied by reference TRBV18 and TRBJ2-3, is NAGVMQNPRHLVRRRGQEARLRCSPMKGHSHVYWYRQLPEEGLKFMVYLQKENIIDESGMPKERFSAEFPKEGPSILRIQQVVRGDSAAYFCASSPSGTDTQYFGPGTRLTVL.

The V gene is TRBV2, the J gene TRBJ1-6, with D perhaps matching TRBD1 (5 bases). The V end lost 6 bases, the J end lost 7 bases, and 16 bases lay between the germline ends. In germline, CDR1 is SNHLY, CDR2 FYNNEI. The CDR3 contains 15 residues. The CDR3 DNA reads as TGTGCCAGCAGCCCGTGGCAGGGAGGGAATTCACCCCTCCACTTT. It translates to CASSPWQGGNSPLHF.

The rearrangement uses TRBV5-1 and TRBJ2-3, with no clear D. From germline, CDR1 is SGHRS and CDR2 YFSETQ. V was clipped by 0 bases and J by 6 bases, with 2 bases between them. CDR3 length: 11 residues. The CDR3 DNA reads TGCGCCAGCAGCTTGGGGGATACGCAGTATTTT. This encodes CASSLGDTQYF.

J is TRBJ1-2 and V is TRBV28; possible D gene TRBD1, 6 bases. This CDR3 is built from 13 residues. Germline lookup yields CDR1 MDHEN and CDR2 SYDVKM. Trimming removed 5 bases at V and 10 bases at J, with 17 bases between. As DNA, the CDR3 is TGTGCCAGCAGTCTCCGGGACATGTGGCACTACACCTTC. The encoded protein is CASSLRDMWHYTF.

The chain couples TRBV5-1 to TRBJ2-3; 8 nucleotides align to TRBD1. This CDR3 has 14 amino acids. Germline V lookup: CDR1 SGHRS, CDR2 YFSETQ. Trimming took 7 bases from V and 1 from J; bases not matched to a gene: 5. The CDR3 is CASSGGQGTDTQYF. The CDR3, as DNA: TGCGCCAGCTCAGGGGGACAGGGCACAGATACGCAGTATTTT.

The rearrangement uses TRBV7-9 and TRBJ2-5; 11 bases map to TRBD2. The germline V gene has CDR1 SEHNR and CDR2 FQNEAQ (reference sequence). The trim removed 0 bases at V and 5 bases at J, leaving 14 bases unmatched. The CDR3 loop spans 19 amino acids. CDR3 sequence: CASSLAGGLGTSGMETQYF. CDR3 in DNA: TGTGCCAGCAGCTTAGCTGGGGGGCTCGGGACTAGCGGTATGGAGACCCAGTACTTC.

The J gene is TRBJ1-2, the V gene TRBV15; tentatively, D is TRBD1 (5 bases). Deletions cut 6 bases from V and 3 bases from J, with 8 bases between. Germline V gene sequence: CDR1 LNHNV, CDR2 YYDKDF (reference sequence). The CDR3 totals 12 residues. CDR3 in DNA: TGTGCCACCAGTGAACAGGACTATGGCTACACCTTC. Protein: CATSEQDYGYTF.

The rearrangement joins TRBV5-1 to TRBJ2-2; D is ambiguous. V lost 0 bases to trimming and J lost 2 bases, with 2 bases between them. Germline-derived CDR1 and CDR2 are SGHRS and YFSETQ. The CDR3 sequence is 13 residues long. The CDR3 DNA reads as TGCGCCAGCAGCTTGGGTAACACCGGGGAGCTGTTTTTT. It specifies CASSLGNTGELFF.

This chain joins TRBV11-2 and TRBJ2-3; TRBD1 agrees at 8 bases. The length of the CDR3 is 17 residues. CDR1 is SGHAT and CDR2 is FQNNGV in the germline V gene. V was clipped by 1 base and J by 2 bases; unmatched bases: 8. The CDR3 sequence: CASSLGASGGNTDTQYF. Here the CDR3 DNA reads TGTGCCAGCAGCTTAGGGGCGTCAGGGGGCAACACAGATACGCAGTATTTT.

This sequence joins TRBV11-1 and TRBJ2-1, with a possible D match to TRBD1 (5 bases). Germline CDR1 is SGHAT and CDR2 is FQDESV (reference sequence). V lost 6 bases to trimming and J lost 4 bases, with 13 bases between them. The length of the CDR3 is 14 residues. The CDR3 region has the DNA TGTGCCAGCAGGAAGCAGGGCGATTACAATGAGCAGTTCTTC. Encoded protein: CASRKQGDYNEQFF.

V gene TRBV29-1 combines with J gene TRBJ1-1; 7 bases are shared with TRBD1. This CDR3 has 13 residues. Germline values: CDR1 SQVTM, CDR2 ANQGSEA. V gave up 7 bases and J gave up 1 base; unmatched junction bases: 6. CDR3 sequence (DNA): TGCAGCGGGGAGGGGGCCCCGAACACTGAAGCTTTCTTT. Amino acids: CSGEGAPNTEAFF.

The CDR3 nucleotides read TGTGCCAGCAGCTTAGAGATTTTTAACACAGATACGCAGTATTTT. This translates into CASSLEIFNTDTQYF. This chain links TRBV7-9 with TRBJ2-3; D is uncertain. The germline CDR1 and CDR2 sequences are SEHNR and FQNEAQ (reference sequence). The germline V and J ends were trimmed by 1 base and 2 bases, with 10 bases remaining between them. This CDR3 region has 15 residues.

This chain links TRBV7-9 with TRBJ2-7; D could derive from TRBD1 or TRBD2 (5 bases each). V shed 1 base and J shed 1 base, with 11 bases lying between them. The CDR3 has 15 residues. Germline CDR1 SEHNR, CDR2 FQNEAQ (reference sequence). CDR3 sequence (DNA): TGTGCCAGCAGCTTAGGGGGCGGGTCGTCCTACGAGCAGTACTTC. Amino acids: CASSLGGGSSYEQYF.

The V and J genes are TRBV28 and TRBJ1-5, with 9 bases identical to TRBD1. This CDR3 region has 16 residues. CDR1 and CDR2 (germline): MDHEN, SYDVKM. V lost 2 bases, J lost 0 bases, and 2 bases stayed unmatched. The CDR3 nucleotides are TGTGCCAGCAGTTTAAGGACAGGGGTTAGCAATCAGCCCCAGCATTTT. Encoded protein: CASSLRTGVSNQPQHF.

This clone was seen a handful of times. The chain combines TRBV6-6 with TRBJ1-2, with 7 nucleotides matching TRBD1. The V gene end was trimmed by 6 bases and the J gene end by 8 bases; junction bases not matched to a gene: 3. From germline, CDR1 is MNHNY and CDR2 SVGAGI (reference sequence). The CDR3 has 11 residues. CDR3 DNA: TGTGCCAGCAGCGACAGGGTCGGCTACACCTTC. This sequence encodes CASSDRVGYTF.

This clone showed up just once. CDR3 amino acids: CASSLGFGRGNTEAFF. The CDR3 bases are TGTGCCAGCAGCTTAGGATTTGGCAGGGGGAACACTGAAGCTTTCTTT. V and J are TRBV7-9 and TRBJ1-1, with a possible D match to TRBD1 (6 bases). Trimming shortened V by 1 base and J by 1 base, and 13 bases separated the two germline ends. CDR1 and CDR2 from the germline V gene are SEHNR and FQNEAQ (reference sequence). The CDR3 is 16 residues long.

The chain recombines TRBV4-2 with TRBJ2-2, with 11 bases aligning to TRBD2. The germline V gene encodes CDR1 LGHNA and CDR2 YNFKEQ. The CDR3 extends over 18 amino acids. V gave up 4 bases and J gave up 5 bases; unmatched junction bases: 12. Written as DNA, the CDR3 is TGTGCCAGCAGCCGAAGGGCGACTAGCGGGGTGCTTACCGGGGAGCTGTTTTTT. Its protein is CASSRRATSGVLTGELFF.

This chain joins TRBV3-1 (or the pseudogene TRBV3-2) and TRBJ1-3; D possibly corresponds to TRBD1 (5 bases). CDR3 size: 14 residues. V was shortened by 4 bases and J by 4 bases, with 11 bases between the two germline ends. CDR1 is LGHDT and CDR2 is YNNKEL in the germline V gene (reference sequence). The DNA for the CDR3 is TGTGCCAGCAGCCTCGCGGGGGGAGGAAACACCATATATTTT. Translated: CASSLAGGGNTIYF.

V and J are TRBV12-3 or TRBV12-4 and TRBJ1-5; 7 bases agree with TRBD1. The CDR3 has 13 amino acids. Trimming at V came to 6 bases and at J to 4 bases, leaving 3 bases not matched to a gene. CDR3 nucleotides: TGTGCCAGCAGAGAACAGGGGAATCAGCCCCAGCATTTT. Its protein product is CASREQGNQPQHF.

This clone showed up just a few times. V is TRBV4-2 and J is TRBJ1-1; perhaps TRBD1 as D (5 bases). V lost 2 bases and J 4 bases, leaving 14 bases between the germline ends. From germline, CDR1 is LGHNA and CDR2 YNFKEQ. This CDR3 is 15 amino acids long. CDR3 nucleotides: TGTGCCAGCAGCCAACCAGGGATGATCGGCACTGAAGCTTTCTTT. This translates into CASSQPGMIGTEAFF.

This chain joins TRBV5-8 and TRBJ1-5; possibly TRBD1 for D (6 bases). Trimming stripped 6 bases from V and 3 bases from J, with 22 bases between. The germline CDR1 and CDR2 sequences are SGHTS and YDEGEE. This CDR3 region has 17 residues. CDR3 loop: CASTSPGAGAFNQPQHF. In DNA form, the CDR3 reads TGTGCCAGCACCTCCCCCGGCGCGGGGGCTTTCAATCAGCCCCAGCATTTT.

The chain links TRBV19 to TRBJ1-5; D uncertain. The CDR3 consists of 14 residues. V was shortened by 3 bases and J by 1 base, with 7 bases between the two germline ends. In germline, CDR1 is LNHDA, CDR2 SQIVND (reference sequence). The CDR3 bases are TGTGCCAGTAGTATTCGGGAGAGCAATCAGCCCCAGCATTTT. Its translation is CASSIRESNQPQHF.

The V and J genes are TRBV12-3 or TRBV12-4 and TRBJ1-5; D is perhaps TRBD1 (6 bases). CDR3 length equals 13 residues. V lost 8 bases and J lost 4, with 12 bases in between. CDR3 in amino acids: CASATGQNQPQHF. The CDR3 nucleotides are TGTGCCAGCGCGACGGGACAAAATCAGCCCCAGCATTTT.

This clone was counted a single time. V and J are TRBV19 and TRBJ1-6; a possible D gene is TRBD1 (5 bases). The CDR3 is 14 amino acids. V lost 6 bases to trimming and J lost 9 bases, with 15 bases between them. CDR1 is LNHDA, CDR2 SQIVND, per germline (reference sequence). CDR3 residues: CASSRDLGGSPLHF. DNA of the CDR3: TGTGCCAGTAGCCGGGACCTCGGGGGTTCACCCCTCCACTTT.

The chain recombines TRBV5-1 with TRBJ1-1, with D unclear. V gave up 1 base and J gave up 3 bases, with 10 bases separating them. CDR1 and CDR2 (germline): SGHRS, YFSETQ. This CDR3 region has 14 residues. CDR3 in amino acids: CASSLFGEDTEAFF. In nucleotides, the CDR3 is TGCGCCAGCAGCTTGTTTGGGGAGGACACTGAAGCTTTCTTT.

The V gene is TRBV28, the J gene TRBJ1-6; 8 nucleotides match TRBD1. Looked up from germline, CDR1 is MDHEN and CDR2 is SYDVKM. CDR3 length equals 13 residues. The junction had 2 bases not matched to a gene; V was cut back by 6 bases and J by 7 bases. The chain's CDR3 is CASSRDRNSPLHF. Here the CDR3 DNA reads TGTGCCAGCAGCCGGGACAGGAATTCACCCCTCCACTTT.

In this sample, this clone turned up a few times. The chain is built from TRBV7-2 and TRBJ1-6; D gene ambiguous. CDR1 and CDR2 (germline): SGHTA, FQGNSA. Trimming cost V 1 base and J 9 bases, with 4 bases left between them. CDR3 size: 12 residues. In DNA, the CDR3 is TGTGCCAGCAGCTTAGGCGCTTCACCCCTCCACTTT. This translates into CASSLGASPLHF.

CDR3 DNA sequence: TGTGCCAGCAGTTACTCGACAGGAGCGAGAGGGTATGGCTACACCTTC. It is translated as CASSYSTGARGYGYTF. The V gene is TRBV6-5, the J gene TRBJ1-2; D is possibly TRBD1 (6 bases). The CDR3 has 16 amino acids. The V and J ends lost 0 bases and 5 bases respectively, with 16 bases between them. Per the germline V gene, CDR1 is MNHEY and CDR2 is SVGAGI.

The rearrangement links TRBV28 to TRBJ1-5; 7 positions match TRBD1. Per germline, CDR1 MDHEN and CDR2 SYDVKM. The CDR3 sequence is 14 residues long. The J segment lost 9 bases and the V segment lost 6 bases, leaving 11 bases of the junction unmatched. The CDR3 DNA follows: TGTGCCAGCAGCAATCCGGGACAGTCCCGGCCCCAGCATTTT. Residues: CASSNPGQSRPQHF.